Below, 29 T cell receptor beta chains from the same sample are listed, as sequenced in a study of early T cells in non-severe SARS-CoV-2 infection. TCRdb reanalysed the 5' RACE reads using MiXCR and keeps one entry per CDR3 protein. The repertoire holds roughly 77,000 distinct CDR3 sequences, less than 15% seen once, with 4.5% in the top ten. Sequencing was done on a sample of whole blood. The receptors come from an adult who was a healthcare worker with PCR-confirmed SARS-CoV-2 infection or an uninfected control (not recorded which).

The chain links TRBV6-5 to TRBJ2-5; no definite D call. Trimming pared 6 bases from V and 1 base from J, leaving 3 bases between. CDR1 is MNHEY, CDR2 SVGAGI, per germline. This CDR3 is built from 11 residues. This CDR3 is CASRRQETQYF. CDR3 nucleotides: TGTGCCAGCAGACGCCAAGAGACCCAGTACTTC.

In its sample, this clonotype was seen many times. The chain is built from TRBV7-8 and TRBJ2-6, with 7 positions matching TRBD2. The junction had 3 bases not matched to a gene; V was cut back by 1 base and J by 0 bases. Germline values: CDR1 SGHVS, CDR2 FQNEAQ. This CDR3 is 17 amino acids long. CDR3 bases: TGTGCCAGCAGCTTAGGGCGCGGGAGCTCTGGGGCCAACGTCCTGACTTTC. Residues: CASSLGRGSSGANVLTF.

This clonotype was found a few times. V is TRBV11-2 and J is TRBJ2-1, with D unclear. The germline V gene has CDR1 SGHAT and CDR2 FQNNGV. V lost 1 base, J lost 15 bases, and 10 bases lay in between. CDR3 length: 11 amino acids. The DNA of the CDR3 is TGTGCCAGCAGCTTAGGCGTAGGTCTGTTCTTC. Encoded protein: CASSLGVGLFF. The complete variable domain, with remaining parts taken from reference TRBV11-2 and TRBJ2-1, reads EAGVAQSPRYKIIEKRQSVAFWCNPISGHATLYWYQQILGQGPKLLIQFQNNGVVDDSQLPKDRFSAERLKGVDSTLKIQPAKLEDSAVYLCASSLGVGLFFGPGTRLTVL.

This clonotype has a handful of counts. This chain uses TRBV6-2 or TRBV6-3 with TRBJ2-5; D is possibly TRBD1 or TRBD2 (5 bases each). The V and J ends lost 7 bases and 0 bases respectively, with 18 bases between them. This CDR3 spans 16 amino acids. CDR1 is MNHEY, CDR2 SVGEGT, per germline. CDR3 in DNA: TGTGCCAGCACCCGAGGGGACCGACCCTACCAAGAGACCCAGTACTTC. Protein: CASTRGDRPYQETQYF.

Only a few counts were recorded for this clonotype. CDR3 in DNA: TGTGCCTGGAGCCCCGGGTGGGCAGGGGGCAAAGAGACCCAGTACTTC. This codes for CAWSPGWAGGKETQYF. J is TRBJ2-5 and V is TRBV30; 8 bases map to TRBD1. The CDR3 is made up of 16 amino acids. CDR1 GTSNPN and CDR2 SVGIG come from the germline V gene (reference sequence). The V segment lost 3 bases and the J segment 3 bases; nucleotides outside the gene matches: 12.

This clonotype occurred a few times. CDR3 sequence: CASSFRALQNTQYF. The CDR3 DNA sequence: TGTGCCAGCAGCTTCCGGGCCTTACAAAATACGCAGTATTTT. The chain uses TRBV5-6 and TRBJ2-3; D is unresolved. CDR3 length: 14 amino acids. Trimming shortened V by 2 bases and J by 7 bases, and 14 bases separated the two germline ends. The germline CDR1 and CDR2 sequences are SGHDT and YYEEEE.

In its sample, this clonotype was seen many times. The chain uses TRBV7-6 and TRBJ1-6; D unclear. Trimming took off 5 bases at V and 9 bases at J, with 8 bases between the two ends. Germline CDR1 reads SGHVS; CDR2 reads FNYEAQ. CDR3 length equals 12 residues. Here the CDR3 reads CASSPQSSPLHF. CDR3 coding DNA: TGTGCCAGCAGCCCCCAGAGTTCACCCCTCCACTTT.

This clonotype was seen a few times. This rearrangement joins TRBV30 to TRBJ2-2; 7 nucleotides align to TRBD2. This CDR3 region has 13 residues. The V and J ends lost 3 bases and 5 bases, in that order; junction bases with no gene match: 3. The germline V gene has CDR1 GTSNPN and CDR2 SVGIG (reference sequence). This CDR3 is CAWSFSGTGELFF. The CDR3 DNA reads TGTGCCTGGAGCTTTAGCGGGACCGGGGAGCTGTTTTTT.

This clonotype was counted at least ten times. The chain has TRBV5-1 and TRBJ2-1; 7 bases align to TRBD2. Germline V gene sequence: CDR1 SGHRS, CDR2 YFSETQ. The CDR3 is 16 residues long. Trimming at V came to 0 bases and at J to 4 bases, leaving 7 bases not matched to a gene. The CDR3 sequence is CASSLVVGGPYNEQFF. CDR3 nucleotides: TGCGCCAGCAGCTTGGTGGTGGGAGGGCCGTACAATGAGCAGTTCTTC. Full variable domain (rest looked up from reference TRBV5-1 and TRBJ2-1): KAGVTQTPRYLIKTRGQQVTLSCSPISGHRSVSWYQQTPGQGLQFLFEYFSETQRNKGNFPGRFSGRQFSNSRSEMNVSTLELGDSALYLCASSLVVGGPYNEQFFGPGTRLTVL.

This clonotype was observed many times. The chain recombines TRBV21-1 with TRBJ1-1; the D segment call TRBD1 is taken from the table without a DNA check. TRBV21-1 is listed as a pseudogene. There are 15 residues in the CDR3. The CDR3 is CASSADRGGGTEAFF. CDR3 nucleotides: TGTGCCAGCAGCGCGGACAGGGGGGGTGGAACTGAAGCTTTCTTT.

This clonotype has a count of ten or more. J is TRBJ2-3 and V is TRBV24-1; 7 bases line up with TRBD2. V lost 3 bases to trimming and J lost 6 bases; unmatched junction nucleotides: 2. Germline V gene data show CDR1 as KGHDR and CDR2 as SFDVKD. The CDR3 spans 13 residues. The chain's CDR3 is CATSDGAGDTQYF. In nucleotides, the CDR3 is TGTGCCACCAGTGATGGAGCGGGGGATACGCAGTATTTT.

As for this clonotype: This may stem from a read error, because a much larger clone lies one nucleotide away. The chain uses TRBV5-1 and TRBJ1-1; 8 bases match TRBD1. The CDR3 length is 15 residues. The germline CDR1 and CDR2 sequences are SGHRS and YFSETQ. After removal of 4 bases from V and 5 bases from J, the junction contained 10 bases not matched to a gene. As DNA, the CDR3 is TGCGCCAGCAGCACTCAGGGGGCAACATGGACTGAAGCTTTCTTT. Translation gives CASSTQGATWTEAFF. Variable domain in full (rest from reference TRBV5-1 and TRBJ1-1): KAGVTQTPRYLIKTRGQQVTLSCSPISGHRSVSWYQQTPGQGLQFLFEYFSETQRNKGNFPGRFSGRQFSNSRSEMNVSTLELGDSALYLCASSTQGATWTEAFFGQGTRLTVV.

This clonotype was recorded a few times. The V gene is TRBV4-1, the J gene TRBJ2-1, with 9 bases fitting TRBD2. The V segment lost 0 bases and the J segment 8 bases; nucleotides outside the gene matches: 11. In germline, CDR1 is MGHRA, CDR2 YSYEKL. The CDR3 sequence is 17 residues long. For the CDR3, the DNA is TGCGCCAGCAGCCAAGATCAGGGGCTAGCGGGGAGGGATGAGCAGTTCTTC. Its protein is CASSQDQGLAGRDEQFF.

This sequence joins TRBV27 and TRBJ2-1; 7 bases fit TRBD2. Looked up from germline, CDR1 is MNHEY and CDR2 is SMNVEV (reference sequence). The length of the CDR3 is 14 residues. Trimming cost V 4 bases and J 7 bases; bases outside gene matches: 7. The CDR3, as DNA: TGTGCCAGCAGTTGGGGACTATCGAGGAATGAGCAGTTCTTC. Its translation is CASSWGLSRNEQFF.

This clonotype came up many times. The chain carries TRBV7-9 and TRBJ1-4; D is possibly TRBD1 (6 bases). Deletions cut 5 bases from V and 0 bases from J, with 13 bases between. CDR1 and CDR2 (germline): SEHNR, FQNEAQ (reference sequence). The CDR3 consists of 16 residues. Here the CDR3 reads CASSRQDGPTNEKLFF. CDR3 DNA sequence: TGTGCCAGCAGCAGACAGGACGGTCCAACTAATGAAAAACTGTTTTTT.

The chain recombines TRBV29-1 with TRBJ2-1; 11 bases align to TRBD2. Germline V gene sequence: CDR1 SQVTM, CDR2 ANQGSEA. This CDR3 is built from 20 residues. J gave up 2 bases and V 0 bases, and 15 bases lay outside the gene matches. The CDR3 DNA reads TGCAGCGTTGAAGACCCCTTTACTAGCGGGAGATCGGGGGCCTACAATGAGCAGTTCTTC. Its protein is CSVEDPFTSGRSGAYNEQFF.

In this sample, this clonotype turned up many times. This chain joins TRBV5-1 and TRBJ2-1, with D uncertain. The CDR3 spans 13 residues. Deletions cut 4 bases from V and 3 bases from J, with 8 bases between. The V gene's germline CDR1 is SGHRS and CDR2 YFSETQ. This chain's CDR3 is CASSDGDYNEQFF. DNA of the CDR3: TGCGCCAGCAGCGATGGAGACTACAATGAGCAGTTCTTC.

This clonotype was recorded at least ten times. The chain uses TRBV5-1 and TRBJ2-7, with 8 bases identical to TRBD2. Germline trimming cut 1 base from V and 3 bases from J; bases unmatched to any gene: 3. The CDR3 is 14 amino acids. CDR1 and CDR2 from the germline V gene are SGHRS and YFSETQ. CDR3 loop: CASSLSGGNYEQYF. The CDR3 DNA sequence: TGCGCCAGCAGCTTGAGCGGGGGTAACTACGAGCAGTACTTC.

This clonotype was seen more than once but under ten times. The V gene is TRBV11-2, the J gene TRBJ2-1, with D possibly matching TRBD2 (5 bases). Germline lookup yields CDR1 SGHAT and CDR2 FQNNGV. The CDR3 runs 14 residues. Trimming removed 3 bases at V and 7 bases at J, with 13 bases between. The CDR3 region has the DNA TGTGCCAGCAGCTTTTTCGGGAAAGAGAATGAGCAGTTCTTC. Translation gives CASSFFGKENEQFF.

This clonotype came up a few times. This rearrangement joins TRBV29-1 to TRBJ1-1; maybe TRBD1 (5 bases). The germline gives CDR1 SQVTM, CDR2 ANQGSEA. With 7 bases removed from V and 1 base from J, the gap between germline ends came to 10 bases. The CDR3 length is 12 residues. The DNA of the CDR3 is TGCAGCGGCCTCAGGGAGAACACTGAAGCTTTCTTT. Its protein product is CSGLRENTEAFF.

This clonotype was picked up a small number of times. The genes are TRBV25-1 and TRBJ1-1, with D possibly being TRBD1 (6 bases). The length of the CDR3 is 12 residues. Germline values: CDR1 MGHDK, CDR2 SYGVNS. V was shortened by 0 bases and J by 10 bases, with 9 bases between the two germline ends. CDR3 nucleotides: TGTGCCAGCAGTGAATATAGCAGGGGAGCTTTCTTT. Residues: CASSEYSRGAFF.

CDR3 nucleotide sequence: TGTGCCAGCAGTGATCAGGGTCTCCATCAGCCCCAGCATTTT. Its protein is CASSDQGLHQPQHF. The gene calls are TRBV12-3 or TRBV12-4 and TRBJ1-5; a weak D match, TRBD1 (5 bases). This CDR3 region has 14 residues. Deletions cut 5 bases from V and 5 bases from J, with 13 bases between.

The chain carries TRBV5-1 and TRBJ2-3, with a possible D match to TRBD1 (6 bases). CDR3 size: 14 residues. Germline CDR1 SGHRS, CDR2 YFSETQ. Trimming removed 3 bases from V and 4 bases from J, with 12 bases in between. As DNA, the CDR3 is TGCGCCAGCAGCTCCAGGGGTGGGTCAGATACGCAGTATTTT. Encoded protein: CASSSRGGSDTQYF. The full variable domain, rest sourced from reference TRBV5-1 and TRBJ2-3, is KAGVTQTPRYLIKTRGQQVTLSCSPISGHRSVSWYQQTPGQGLQFLFEYFSETQRNKGNFPGRFSGRQFSNSRSEMNVSTLELGDSALYLCASSSRGGSDTQYFGPGTRLTVL.

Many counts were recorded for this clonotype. The CDR3 coding sequence is TGTGCCATCAGCACGGCGGACAGGGGAAGAAACACCATATATTTT. Residues: CAISTADRGRNTIYF. The chain combines TRBV10-3 with TRBJ1-3; 9 positions match TRBD1. The length of the CDR3 is 15 residues. Germline V CDR1 and CDR2: ENHRY, SYGVKD. Trimming removed 6 bases from V and 5 bases from J; junction bases left unmatched: 8.

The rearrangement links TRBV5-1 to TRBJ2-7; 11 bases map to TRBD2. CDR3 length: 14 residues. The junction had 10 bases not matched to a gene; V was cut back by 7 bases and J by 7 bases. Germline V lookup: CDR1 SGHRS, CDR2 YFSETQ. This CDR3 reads CASAKIAGGLEQYF. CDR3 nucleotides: TGCGCCAGCGCGAAAATAGCGGGAGGGCTTGAGCAGTACTTC.

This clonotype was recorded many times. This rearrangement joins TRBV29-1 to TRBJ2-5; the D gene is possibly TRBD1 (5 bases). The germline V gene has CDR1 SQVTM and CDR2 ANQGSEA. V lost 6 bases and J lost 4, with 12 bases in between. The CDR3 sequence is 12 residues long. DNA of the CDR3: TGCAGCGTCGGGCAGGGTATAGAGACCCAGTACTTC. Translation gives CSVGQGIETQYF.

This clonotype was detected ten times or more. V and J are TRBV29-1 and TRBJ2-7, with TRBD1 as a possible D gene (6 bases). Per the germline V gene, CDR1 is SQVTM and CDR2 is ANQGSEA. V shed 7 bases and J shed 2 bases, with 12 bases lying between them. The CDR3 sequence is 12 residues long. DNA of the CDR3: TGCAGCGCTGGGGACACACCCTACGAGCAGTACTTC. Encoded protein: CSAGDTPYEQYF.

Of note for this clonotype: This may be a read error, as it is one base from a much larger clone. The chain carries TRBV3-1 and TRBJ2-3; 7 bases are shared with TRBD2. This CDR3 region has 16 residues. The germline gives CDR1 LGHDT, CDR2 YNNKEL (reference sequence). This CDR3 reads CANSPGTKLSTDTQYF. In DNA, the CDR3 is TGTGCCAACAGCCCCGGGACTAAGCTCAGCACAGATACGCAGTATTTT.

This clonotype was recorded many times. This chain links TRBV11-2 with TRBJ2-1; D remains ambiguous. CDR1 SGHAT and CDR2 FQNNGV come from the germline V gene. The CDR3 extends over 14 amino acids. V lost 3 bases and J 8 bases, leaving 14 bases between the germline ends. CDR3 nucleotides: TGTGCCAGCAGCTTCCTCGTGGGTCAACATGAGCAGTTCTTC. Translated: CASSFLVGQHEQFF.